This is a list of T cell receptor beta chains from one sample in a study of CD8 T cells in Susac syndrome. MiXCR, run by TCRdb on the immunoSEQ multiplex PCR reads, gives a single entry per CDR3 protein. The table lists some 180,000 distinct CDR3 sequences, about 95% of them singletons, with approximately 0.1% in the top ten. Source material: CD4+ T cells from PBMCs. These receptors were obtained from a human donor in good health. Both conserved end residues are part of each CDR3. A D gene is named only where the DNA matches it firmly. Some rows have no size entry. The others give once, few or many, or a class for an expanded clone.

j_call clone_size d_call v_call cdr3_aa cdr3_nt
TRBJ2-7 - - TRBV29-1 CSVYGIGNEQYF TGCAGCGTATACGGGATAGGGAACGAGCAGTACTTC
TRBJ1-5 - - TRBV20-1 CSASPPEPYSNQPQHF TGCAGTGCTAGCCCCCCCGAACCATATAGCAATCAGCCCCAGCATTTT
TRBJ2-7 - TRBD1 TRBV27 CASSKNRGRVDEQYF TGTGCCAGCAGCAAAAACAGGGGTCGGGTTGACGAGCAGTACTTC
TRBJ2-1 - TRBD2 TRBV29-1 CSTQGLAGGPVINEQFF TGCAGCACACAGGGACTAGCGGGAGGGCCAGTCATCAATGAGCAGTTCTTC
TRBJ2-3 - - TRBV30 CAWSSDTLSTDTQYF TGTGCCTGGAGCTCCGACACACTTAGCACAGATACGCAGTATTTT
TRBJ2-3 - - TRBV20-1 CSASSNTQYF TGCAGTGCCTCTTCAAATACGCAGTATTTT
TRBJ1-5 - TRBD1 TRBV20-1 CSASTRGQGINRPQHF TGCAGTGCTTCTACCCGCGGACAGGGTATTAATCGGCCCCAGCATTTT
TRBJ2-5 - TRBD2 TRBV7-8 CASSLALAETPRSQYF TGTGCCAGCAGCTTAGCGCTAGCGGAGACCCCCCGGTCCCAGTACTTC
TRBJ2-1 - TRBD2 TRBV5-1 CASSLAPSGGLNEQFF TGCGCCAGCAGCTTGGCCCCTAGCGGGGGGCTCAATGAGCAGTTCTTC
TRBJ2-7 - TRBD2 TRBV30 CAWSRLAGSLSEQYF TGTGCCTGGAGTAGACTAGCGGGATCTCTCTCCGAGCAGTACTTC
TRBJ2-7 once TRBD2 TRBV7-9 CASRTPGLAEYEQYF TGTGCCAGCAGGACGCCGGGACTAGCGGAATACGAGCAGTACTTC
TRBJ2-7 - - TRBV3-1 CASSQDKLEQYF TGTGCCAGCAGCCAAGACAAGCTCGAGCAGTACTTC